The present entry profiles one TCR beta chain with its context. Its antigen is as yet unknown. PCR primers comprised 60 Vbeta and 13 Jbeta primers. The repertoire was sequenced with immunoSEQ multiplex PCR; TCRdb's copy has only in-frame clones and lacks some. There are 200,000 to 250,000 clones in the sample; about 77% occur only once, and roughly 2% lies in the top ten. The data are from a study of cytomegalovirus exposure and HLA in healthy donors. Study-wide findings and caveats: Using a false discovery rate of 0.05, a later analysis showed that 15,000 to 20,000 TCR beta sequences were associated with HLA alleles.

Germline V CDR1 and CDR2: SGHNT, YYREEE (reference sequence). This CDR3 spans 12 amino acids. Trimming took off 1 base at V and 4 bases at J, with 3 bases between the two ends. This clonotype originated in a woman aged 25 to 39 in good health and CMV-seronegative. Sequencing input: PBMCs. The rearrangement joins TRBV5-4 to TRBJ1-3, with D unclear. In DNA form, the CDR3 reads TGTGCCAGCAGCTTGCTGGGAAACACCATATATTTT. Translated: CASSLLGNTIYF.